These T cell receptor beta chains were read from a single sample in a study of T cell responses to AZD1222 COVID-19 vaccine. The repertoire was sequenced with immunoSEQ multiplex PCR; TCRdb's copy has only in-frame clones and lacks some. This sample has some 150,000 clones, with around 88% found just once. The sample here was peripheral blood, taken on day 0 of AZD1222 vaccination. All receptors come from an adult in good health. The CDR3 runs from the conserved cysteine through the conserved F or W. The order of the fields is V gene, D gene, J gene, clone size, CDR3 protein, CDR3 DNA. D genes are given only for firm matches. Only some rows state a clone size, as once, few, many or a class for expanded clones.

>TRBV2|TRBD1|TRBJ1-1|NA
CASNGQGRNTEAFF
TGTGCCAGCAATGGACAGGGGCGAAACACTGAAGCTTTCTTT
>TRBV28|TRBD1|TRBJ1-2|NA
CASSLAARQGYGYTF
TGTGCCAGCAGTTTAGCGGCCCGACAGGGCTATGGCTACACCTTC
>TRBV19|NA|TRBJ1-3|NA
CASSRRMGSGNTIYF
TGTGCCAGTAGTAGAAGAATGGGCTCTGGAAACACCATATATTTT
>TRBV5-1|TRBD1|TRBJ2-3|NA
CASSPGQQGDTQYF
TGCGCCAGCAGCCCGGGACAGCAAGGAGATACGCAGTATTTT
>TRBV5-4|TRBD1|TRBJ1-4|NA
CASSHGQENEKLFF
TGTGCCAGCAGCCACGGACAGGAGAATGAAAAACTGTTTTTT
>TRBV19|NA|TRBJ1-1|once
CASSIRGSPKAFF
TGTGCCAGTAGTATTCGGGGCAGCCCGAAGGCTTTCTTT
>TRBV18|NA|TRBJ2-6|NA
CASSPPGQTGANVLTF
TGTGCCAGCTCACCTCCCGGACAAACTGGGGCCAACGTCCTGACTTTC
>TRBV12-3/TRBV12-4|NA|TRBJ1-4|NA
CASRLNEKLFF
TGTGCCAGCCGGTTAAATGAAAAACTGTTTTTT
>TRBV7-8|NA|TRBJ1-1|NA
CASRGVITEAFF
TGTGCCAGCAGGGGGGTAATCACTGAAGCTTTCTTT
>TRBV4-1|TRBD1|TRBJ1-5|once
CASSPSGQGGISNQPQHF
TGCGCCAGCAGCCCCTCGGGACAGGGTGGGATCAGCAATCAGCCCCAGCATTTT
>TRBV28|NA|TRBJ2-6|NA
CASGPGSSGANVLTF
TGTGCCAGCGGCCCAGGGAGCTCTGGGGCCAACGTCCTGACTTTC
>TRBV7-2|NA|TRBJ1-2|NA
CASSPGVRDGYTF
TGTGCCAGCAGCCCCGGGGTCCGGGACGGCTACACCTTC
>TRBV4-3|TRBD1|TRBJ2-7|NA
CASSQDVPGQGFSYEQYF
TGCGCCAGCAGCCAAGATGTTCCGGGACAGGGCTTCTCCTACGAGCAGTACTTC
>TRBV19|NA|TRBJ2-5|NA
CASSGAGREETQYF
TGTGCCAGTAGTGGGGCGGGCCGGGAAGAGACCCAGTACTTC
>TRBV11-1|NA|TRBJ2-5|NA
CASSLDRRQETQYF
TGTGCCAGCAGCTTAGATCGACGGCAAGAGACCCAGTACTTC
>TRBV3-1/TRBV3-2|TRBD1|TRBJ1-2|NA
CASSQATGGVYGYTF
TGTGCCAGCAGCCAAGCCACAGGGGGGGTTTATGGCTACACCTTC
>TRBV9|NA|TRBJ1-6|NA
CASSPGHQSSANSPLHF
TGTGCCAGCAGCCCAGGACACCAGAGCTCGGCTAATTCACCCCTCCACTTT
>TRBV19|NA|TRBJ1-2|NA
CASSMSPAWDYGYTF
TGTGCCAGTAGTATGTCCCCGGCTTGGGATTATGGCTACACCTTC
>TRBV27|TRBD1|TRBJ2-7|NA
CASSDRDSQAYEQYF
TGTGCCAGCAGTGACCGGGACAGCCAAGCCTACGAGCAGTACTTC
>TRBV3-1/TRBV3-2|TRBD1|TRBJ1-1|NA
CASSQVAGQGNTEAFF
TGTGCCAGCAGCCAAGTCGCCGGACAGGGGAACACTGAAGCTTTCTTT
>TRBV18|TRBD1|TRBJ2-7|NA
CASSPRDRAFYEQYF
TGTGCCAGCTCACCTCGGGACAGGGCCTTCTACGAGCAGTACTTC
>TRBV10-3|NA|TRBJ1-6|NA
CAISEELVGVSPLHF
TGTGCCATCAGTGAGGAATTGGTTGGGGTTAGCCCCCTCCACTTT
>TRBV27|NA|TRBJ1-2|NA
CASSFQVNYGYTF
TGTGCCAGCAGTTTTCAGGTTAACTATGGCTACACCTTC
>TRBV7-9|NA|TRBJ2-5|NA
CASSLLQGVGAQYF
TGTGCCAGCAGCTTGCTGCAGGGCGTCGGAGCCCAGTACTTC
>TRBV3-1/TRBV3-2|TRBD2|TRBJ2-5|NA
CASSQALAGARTQYF
TGTGCCAGCAGCCAAGCGCTAGCGGGGGCCAGGACCCAGTACTTC
>TRBV18|NA|TRBJ1-3|NA
CASFQAGGNTIYF
TGTGCCAGCTTCCAGGCTGGTGGAAACACCATATATTTT
>TRBV6-5|NA|TRBJ1-1|once
CASSRRVTTEAFF
TGTGCCAGCTCCAGGCGGGTAACCACTGAAGCTTTCTTT
>TRBV19|NA|TRBJ2-1|NA
CATNTGGGGYEQFF
TGTGCCACCAACACTGGGGGAGGGGGGTATGAGCAGTTCTTC
>TRBV5-1|TRBD1|TRBJ1-4|NA
CASSLGTGAEKLFF
TGCGCCAGCAGCTTAGGGACAGGGGCTGAAAAACTGTTTTTT
>TRBV3-1/TRBV3-2|TRBD1|TRBJ1-6|NA
CASRGTGTASPLHF
TGTGCCAGCAGGGGGACAGGGACTGCTTCACCCCTCCACTTT
>TRBV2|NA|TRBJ2-3|NA
CASSVNGGGADTQYF
TGTGCCAGCAGTGTAAACGGGGGTGGGGCAGATACGCAGTATTTT
>TRBV18|NA|TRBJ2-7|NA
CASSLGQTYEQYF
TGTGCCAGCTCACTCGGACAGACCTACGAGCAGTACTTC
>TRBV11-2|TRBD1|TRBJ1-1|few
CASTADRRGAFF
TGTGCCAGCACTGCGGACAGGAGGGGAGCTTTCTTT